The sequence of this T cell receptor (beta chain) was determined in a study of blood T cell repertoires in COVID-19. The CDR3 runs to 15 residues. Per germline, CDR1 SGHAT and CDR2 FQNNGV. V lost 1 base and J 12 bases, leaving 18 bases between the germline ends. Sequencing was performed with immunoSEQ multiplex PCR; in TCRdb, only in-frame clones are kept and a portion is missing. This table has tens of thousands of clones, approximately 68% appearing once. The rearrangement links TRBV11-2 to TRBJ1-4; D is uncertain. The source of this sequence is a woman older than 75 with acute or convalescent COVID-19. Material for sequencing was peripheral blood. CDR3 sequence reads: CASSLVYGEREQLFF. CDR3 DNA: TGTGCCAGCAGCTTAGTTTATGGGGAAAGGGAGCAACTGTTTTTT.